This TCR beta chain stems from a study of vaccination and CD4 T cells after COVID-19. Points from the study as a whole: Analysis covered relatively few convalescent patients and lacked any early post-infection timepoints.

The study sequenced cultured CD4+ T cell DNA using the Oncomine TCR Beta short-read assay. In TCRdb, the PCR reads were re-called with MiXCR into one record per CDR3 protein. The sample lists just over 20,000 distinct CDR3 sequences, 70% occurring once. Germline assignment: CDR1 MNHEY and CDR2 SMNVEV (reference sequence). Unmatched junction bases numbered 7, after V lost 3 bases and J lost 2 bases. The CDR3 loop spans 15 amino acids. Treatment meaning: roughly ten-day PBMC culture with coronavirus spike peptide pools or control peptides (ViraFEST assay). The positive PCR dates, which preceded the US Alpha, Beta and Delta variants, fell between March and December 2020. This clonotype was seen a single time. Its antigen is unknown.

Sequenced input: CD4+ T cells from blood, cultured in vitro. The sequence was collected from a human donor who had recovered from COVID-19. This chain links TRBV27 with TRBJ2-7; 7 nucleotides match TRBD1. CDR3 DNA: TGTGCCAGCAGTTTTAGGGGGCTACGGGCCTACGAGCAGTACTTC. Translated, it gives CASSFRGLRAYEQYF.